What follows describes a single T cell receptor (beta chain). The trim removed 4 bases at V and 6 bases at J, leaving 4 bases unmatched. Germline V gene lookup returns CDR1 LGHDT and CDR2 YNNKEL (reference sequence). This CDR3 has 13 amino acids. These data originate in a study of blood T cell repertoires in COVID-19. Data came from immunoSEQ multiplex PCR; TCRdb stores just in-frame clones and leaves some out. The data show tens of thousands of clones, 88% seen once. Sequencing input: peripheral blood. This receptor was identified in a human donor in a cohort sampled during active COVID-19. The chain uses TRBV3-1 (or the pseudogene TRBV3-2) and TRBJ2-7; 9 bases fit TRBD1. The CDR3 nucleotides read TGTGCCAGCAGCCTACAGGGGGCCGGCGAGCAGTACTTC. Translation gives CASSLQGAGEQYF.